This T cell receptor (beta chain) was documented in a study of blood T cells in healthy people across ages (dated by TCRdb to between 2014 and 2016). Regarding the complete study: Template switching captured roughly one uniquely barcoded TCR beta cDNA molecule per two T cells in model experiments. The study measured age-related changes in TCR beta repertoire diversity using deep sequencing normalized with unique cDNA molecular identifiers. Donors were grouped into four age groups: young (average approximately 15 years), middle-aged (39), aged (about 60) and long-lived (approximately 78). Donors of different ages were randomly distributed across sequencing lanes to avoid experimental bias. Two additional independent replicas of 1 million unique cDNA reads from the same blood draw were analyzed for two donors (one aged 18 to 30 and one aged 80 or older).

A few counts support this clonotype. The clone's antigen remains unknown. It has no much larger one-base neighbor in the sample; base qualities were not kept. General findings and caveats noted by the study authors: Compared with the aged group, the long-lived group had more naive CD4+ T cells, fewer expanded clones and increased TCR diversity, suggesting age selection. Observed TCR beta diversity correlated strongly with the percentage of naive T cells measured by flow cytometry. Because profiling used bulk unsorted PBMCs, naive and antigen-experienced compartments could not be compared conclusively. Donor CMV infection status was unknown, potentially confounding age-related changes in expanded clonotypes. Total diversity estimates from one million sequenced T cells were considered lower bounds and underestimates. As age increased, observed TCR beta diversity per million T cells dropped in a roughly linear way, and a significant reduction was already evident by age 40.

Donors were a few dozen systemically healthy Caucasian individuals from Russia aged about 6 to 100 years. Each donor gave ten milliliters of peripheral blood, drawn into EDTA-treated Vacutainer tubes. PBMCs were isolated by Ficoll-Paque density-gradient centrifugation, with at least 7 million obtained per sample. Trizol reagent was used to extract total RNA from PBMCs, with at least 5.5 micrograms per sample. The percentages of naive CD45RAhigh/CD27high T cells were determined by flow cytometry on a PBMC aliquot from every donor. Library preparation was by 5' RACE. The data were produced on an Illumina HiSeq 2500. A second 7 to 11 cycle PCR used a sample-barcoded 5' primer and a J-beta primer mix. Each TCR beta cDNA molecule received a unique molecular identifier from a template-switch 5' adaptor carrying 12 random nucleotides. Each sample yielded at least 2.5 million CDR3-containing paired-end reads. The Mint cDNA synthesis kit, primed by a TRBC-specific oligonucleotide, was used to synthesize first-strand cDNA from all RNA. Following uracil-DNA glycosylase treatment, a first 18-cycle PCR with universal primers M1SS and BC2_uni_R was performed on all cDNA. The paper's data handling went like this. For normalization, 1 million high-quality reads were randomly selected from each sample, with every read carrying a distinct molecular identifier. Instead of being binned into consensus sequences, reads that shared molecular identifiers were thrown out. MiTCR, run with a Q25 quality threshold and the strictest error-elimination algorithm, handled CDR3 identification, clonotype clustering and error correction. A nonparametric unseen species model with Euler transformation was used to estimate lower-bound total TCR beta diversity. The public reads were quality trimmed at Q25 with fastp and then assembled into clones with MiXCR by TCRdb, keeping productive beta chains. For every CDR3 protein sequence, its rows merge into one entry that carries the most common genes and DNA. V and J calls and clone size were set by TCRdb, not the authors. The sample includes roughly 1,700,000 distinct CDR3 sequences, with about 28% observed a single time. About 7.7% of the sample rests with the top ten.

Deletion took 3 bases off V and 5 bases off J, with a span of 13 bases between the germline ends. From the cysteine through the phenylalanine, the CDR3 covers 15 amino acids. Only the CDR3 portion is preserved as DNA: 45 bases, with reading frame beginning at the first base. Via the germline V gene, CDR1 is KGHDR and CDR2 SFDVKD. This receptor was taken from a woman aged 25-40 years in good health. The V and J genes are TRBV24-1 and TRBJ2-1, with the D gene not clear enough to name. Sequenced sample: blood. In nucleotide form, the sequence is TGTGCCACCAGTGATCCGAGACGGTTAGACAATGAGCAGTTCTTC. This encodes CATSDPRRLDNEQFF.